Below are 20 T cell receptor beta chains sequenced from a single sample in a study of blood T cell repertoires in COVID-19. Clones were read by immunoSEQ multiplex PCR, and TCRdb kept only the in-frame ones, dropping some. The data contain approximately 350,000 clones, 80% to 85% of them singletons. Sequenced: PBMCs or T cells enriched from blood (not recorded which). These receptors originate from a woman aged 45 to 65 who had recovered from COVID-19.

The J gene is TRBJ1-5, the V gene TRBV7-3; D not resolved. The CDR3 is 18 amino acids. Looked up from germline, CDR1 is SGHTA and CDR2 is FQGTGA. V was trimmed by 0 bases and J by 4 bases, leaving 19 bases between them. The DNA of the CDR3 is TGTGCCAGCAGCTTAACGGAGTCCCGCATCCAACTTAATCAGCCCCAGCATTTT. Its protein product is CASSLTESRIQLNQPQHF.

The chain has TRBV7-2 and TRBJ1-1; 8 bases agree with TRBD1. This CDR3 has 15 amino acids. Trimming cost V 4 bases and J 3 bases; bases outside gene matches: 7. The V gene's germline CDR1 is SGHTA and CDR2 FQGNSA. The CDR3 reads CASSSQGARYTEAFF. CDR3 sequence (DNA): TGTGCCAGCAGCTCGCAGGGGGCAAGGTACACTGAAGCTTTCTTT. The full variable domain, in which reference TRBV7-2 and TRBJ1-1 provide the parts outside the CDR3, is GAGVSQSPSNKVTEKGKDVELRCDPISGHTALYWYRQSLGQGLEFLIYFQGNSAPDKSGLPSDRFSAERTGGSVSTLTIQRTQQEDSAVYLCASSSQGARYTEAFFGQGTRLTVV.

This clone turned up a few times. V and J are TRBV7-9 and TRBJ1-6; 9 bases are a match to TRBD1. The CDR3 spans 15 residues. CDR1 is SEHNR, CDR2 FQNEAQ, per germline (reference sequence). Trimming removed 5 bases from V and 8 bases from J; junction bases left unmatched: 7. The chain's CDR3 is CASSIQGASYSPLHF. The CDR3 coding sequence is TGTGCCAGCAGCATACAGGGGGCGTCGTATTCACCCCTCCACTTT. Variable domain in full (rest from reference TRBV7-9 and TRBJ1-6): DTGVSQNPRHKITKRGQNVTFRCDPISEHNRLYWYRQTLGQGPEFLTYFQNEAQLEKSRLLSDRFSAERPKGSFSTLEIQRTEQGDSAMYLCASSIQGASYSPLHFGNGTRLTVT.

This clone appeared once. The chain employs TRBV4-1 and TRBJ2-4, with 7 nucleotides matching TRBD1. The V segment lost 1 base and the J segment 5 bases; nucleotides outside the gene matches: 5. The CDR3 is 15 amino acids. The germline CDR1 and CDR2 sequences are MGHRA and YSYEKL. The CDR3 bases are TGCGCCAGCAGCCAAGTCGGGCAGGGGGAAAACATTCAGTACTTC. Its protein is CASSQVGQGENIQYF.

CDR3 region: CASSQPGQGPKNIQYF. The DNA for the CDR3 is TGTGCCAGCAGCCAGCCGGGACAGGGACCCAAAAACATTCAGTACTTC. The chain couples TRBV4-2 to TRBJ2-4; 9 positions agree with TRBD1. Germline V CDR1 and CDR2: LGHNA, YNFKEQ. Trimming took 3 bases from V and 2 from J; bases not matched to a gene: 5. There are 16 residues in the CDR3.

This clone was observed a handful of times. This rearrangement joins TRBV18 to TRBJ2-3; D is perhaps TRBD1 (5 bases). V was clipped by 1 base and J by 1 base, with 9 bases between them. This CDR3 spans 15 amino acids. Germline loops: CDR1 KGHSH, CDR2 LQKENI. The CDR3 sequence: CASSPLIGGTDTQYF. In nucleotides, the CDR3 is TGTGCCAGCTCACCACTGATAGGGGGCACAGATACGCAGTATTTT.

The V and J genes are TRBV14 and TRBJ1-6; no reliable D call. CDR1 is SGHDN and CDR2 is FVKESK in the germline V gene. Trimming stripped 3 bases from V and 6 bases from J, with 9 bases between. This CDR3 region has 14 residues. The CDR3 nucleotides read TGTGCCAGCAGCCACCGGGGATTTAATTCACCCCTCCACTTT. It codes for CASSHRGFNSPLHF. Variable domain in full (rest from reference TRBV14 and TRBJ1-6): EAGVTQFPSHSVIEKGQTVTLRCDPISGHDNLYWYRRVMGKEIKFLLHFVKESKQDESGMPNNRFLAERTGGTYSTLKVQPAELEDSGVYFCASSHRGFNSPLHFGNGTRLTVT.

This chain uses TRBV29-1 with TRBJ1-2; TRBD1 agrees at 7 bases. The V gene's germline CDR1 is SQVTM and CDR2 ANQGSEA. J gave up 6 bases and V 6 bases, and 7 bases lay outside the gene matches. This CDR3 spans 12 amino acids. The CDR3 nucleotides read TGCAGCGTGGAGACAGGGTTGGATGGCTACACCTTC. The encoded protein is CSVETGLDGYTF.

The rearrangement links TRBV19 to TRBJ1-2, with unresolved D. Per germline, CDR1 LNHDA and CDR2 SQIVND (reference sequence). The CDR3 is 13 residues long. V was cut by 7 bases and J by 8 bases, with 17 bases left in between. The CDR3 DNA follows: TGTGCCAGTACCCGCCGGGGAGCATGGGGCTACACCTTC. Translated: CASTRRGAWGYTF.

For the CDR3, the DNA is TGCGCCAGCAGCTTGACAGGGGGCGCGACTGAAGCTTTCTTT. It yields the protein CASSLTGGATEAFF. The rearrangement uses TRBV5-1 and TRBJ1-1; 9 bases agree with TRBD1. The CDR3 sequence is 14 residues long. Per germline, CDR1 SGHRS and CDR2 YFSETQ. Trimming took 1 base from V and 5 from J; bases not matched to a gene: 3.

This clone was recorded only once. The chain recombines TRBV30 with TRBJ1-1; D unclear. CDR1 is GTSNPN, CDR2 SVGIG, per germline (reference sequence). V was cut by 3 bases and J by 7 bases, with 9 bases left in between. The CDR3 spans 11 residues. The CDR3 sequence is CAWSLPREAFF. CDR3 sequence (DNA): TGTGCCTGGAGCCTACCTCGTGAAGCTTTCTTT.

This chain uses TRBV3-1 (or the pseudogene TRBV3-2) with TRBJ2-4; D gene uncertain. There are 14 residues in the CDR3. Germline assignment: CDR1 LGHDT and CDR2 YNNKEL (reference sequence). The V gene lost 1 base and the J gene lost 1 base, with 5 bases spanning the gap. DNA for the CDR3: TGTGCCAGCAGCCAAGGACATGCCAAAAACATTCAGTACTTC. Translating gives CASSQGHAKNIQYF.

The CDR3 DNA reads as TGTGCCAGCAGCCTGAGAGCCGGGACTAGCGGGAGAGGGTCCTACAATGAGCAGTTCTTC. Translated: CASSLRAGTSGRGSYNEQFF. This chain uses TRBV7-6 with TRBJ2-1; 14 bases map to TRBD2. Losses at the gene ends were 5 bases for V and 1 base for J; bases not matched to a gene: 13. The CDR3 runs 20 residues. From germline, CDR1 is SGHVS and CDR2 FNYEAQ.

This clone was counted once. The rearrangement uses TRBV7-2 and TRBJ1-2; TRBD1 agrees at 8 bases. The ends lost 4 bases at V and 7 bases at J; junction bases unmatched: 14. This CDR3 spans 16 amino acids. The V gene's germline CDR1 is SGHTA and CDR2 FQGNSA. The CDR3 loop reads CASSSSLGQGASGYTF. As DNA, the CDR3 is TGTGCCAGCAGCTCCTCCCTGGGGCAGGGGGCCTCTGGCTACACCTTC.

Written as DNA, the CDR3 is TGTGCCAGCAGCGTAGCGACGGGGGGTCCCCATCTTGACACCATATATTTT. Translating it yields CASSVATGGPHLDTIYF. This chain joins TRBV9 and TRBJ1-3; D perhaps matches TRBD1 (5 bases). Germline assignment: CDR1 SGDLS and CDR2 YYNGEE. This CDR3 has 17 amino acids. With 0 bases removed from V and 8 bases from J, the gap between germline ends came to 21 bases.

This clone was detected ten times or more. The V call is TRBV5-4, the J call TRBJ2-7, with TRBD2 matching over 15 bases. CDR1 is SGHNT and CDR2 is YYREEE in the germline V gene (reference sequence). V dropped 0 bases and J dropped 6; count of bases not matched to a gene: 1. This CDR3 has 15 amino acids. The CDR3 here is CASSLGGLAGGEQYF. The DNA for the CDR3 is TGTGCCAGCAGCTTGGGGGGACTAGCGGGAGGCGAGCAGTACTTC.

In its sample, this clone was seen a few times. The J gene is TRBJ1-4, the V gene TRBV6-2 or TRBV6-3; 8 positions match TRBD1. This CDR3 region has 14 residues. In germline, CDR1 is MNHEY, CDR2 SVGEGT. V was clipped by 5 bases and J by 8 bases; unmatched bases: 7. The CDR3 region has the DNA TGTGCCAGCAGTACCCGGACAGGGCGCGAAAAACTGTTTTTT. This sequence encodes CASSTRTGREKLFF.

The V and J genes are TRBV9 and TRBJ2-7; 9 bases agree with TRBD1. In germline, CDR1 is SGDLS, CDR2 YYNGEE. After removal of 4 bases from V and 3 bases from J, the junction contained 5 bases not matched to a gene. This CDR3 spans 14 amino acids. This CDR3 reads CASSLGQGNYEQYF. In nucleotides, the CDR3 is TGTGCCAGCAGCTTGGGACAGGGTAACTACGAGCAGTACTTC.

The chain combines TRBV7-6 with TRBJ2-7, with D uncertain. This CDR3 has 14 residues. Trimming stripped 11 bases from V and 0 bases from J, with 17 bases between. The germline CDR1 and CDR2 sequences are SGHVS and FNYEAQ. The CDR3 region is CAREGPAGSYEQYF. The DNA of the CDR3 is TGTGCCCGAGAAGGCCCAGCAGGCTCCTACGAGCAGTACTTC.

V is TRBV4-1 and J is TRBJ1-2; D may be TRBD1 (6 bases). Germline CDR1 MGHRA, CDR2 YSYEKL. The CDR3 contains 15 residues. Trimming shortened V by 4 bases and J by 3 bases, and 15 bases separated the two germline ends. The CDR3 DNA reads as TGCGCCAGCAGCCTTCCCGTACAGGGAGACTATGGCTACACCTTC. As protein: CASSLPVQGDYGYTF.